A selection of T cell receptor beta chains follows, all from one sample in a study of blood T cells in healthy people across ages. A single record per CDR3 protein comes from TCRdb applying MiXCR to the 5' RACE reads. The sample includes approximately 850,000 distinct CDR3 sequences, under 55% of them seen just once. Specimen: blood. All receptors derive from a man aged 55 to 70 in good health. Each CDR3 is given with its conserved first and last residue. A D gene is named only where the DNA matches it firmly. Clone size is given for some rows only: seen once, a few or many times, or a class if the clone is expanded.

J gene: TRBJ2-5
D gene: NA
clone size: NA
V gene: TRBV20-1
CDR3 DNA: TGCAGTGCTAGAATGCAGGAGGGAGAGACCCAGTACTTC
CDR3 protein: CSARMQEGETQYF

J gene: TRBJ2-1
D gene: TRBD1
clone size: NA
V gene: TRBV6-6
CDR3 DNA: TGTGCCTGCAGGATGGGACAGGGACTATCCAATGAGCAGTTCTTC
CDR3 protein: CACRMGQGLSNEQFF

J gene: TRBJ2-7
D gene: NA
clone size: NA
V gene: TRBV11-2
CDR3 DNA: TGTGCCAGCAGCCCCGTGTTGATCGGGGGCTTCTCCTACGAGCAGTACTTC
CDR3 protein: CASSPVLIGGFSYEQYF

J gene: TRBJ2-7
D gene: TRBD1
clone size: NA
V gene: TRBV2
CDR3 DNA: TGTGCCAGCAGTTCCACAGGGGGCGACTCCTACGAGCAGTACTTC
CDR3 protein: CASSSTGGDSYEQYF

J gene: TRBJ1-2
D gene: NA
clone size: NA
V gene: TRBV27
CDR3 DNA: TGTGCCAGCAGTCCTCTGGGAGGGTACTATGGCTACACCTTC
CDR3 protein: CASSPLGGYYGYTF

J gene: TRBJ2-2
D gene: NA
clone size: NA
V gene: TRBV15
CDR3 DNA: TGTGCCACCAGCAGAGATGGCAGGGAGAACACCGGGGAGCTGTTTTTT
CDR3 protein: CATSRDGRENTGELFF

J gene: TRBJ2-7
D gene: NA
clone size: NA
V gene: TRBV7-2
CDR3 DNA: TGTGCCAGCAGCTTAGTGGGGCAGGGCGAGCAGTACTTC
CDR3 protein: CASSLVGQGEQYF

J gene: TRBJ2-1
D gene: NA
clone size: few
V gene: TRBV11-2
CDR3 DNA: TGTGCCAGCAGTACGGGGGATTCGGGGAGCTCCTACAATGAGCAGTTCTTC
CDR3 protein: CASSTGDSGSSYNEQFF

J gene: TRBJ2-3
D gene: NA
clone size: NA
V gene: TRBV6-6
CDR3 DNA: TGTGCCAGCAGTGACCGACAGGCAGATACGCAGTATTTT
CDR3 protein: CASSDRQADTQYF

J gene: TRBJ2-1
D gene: TRBD2
clone size: once
V gene: TRBV29-1
CDR3 DNA: TGCAGCGTTGGAGGGAGGGCTGCTTACAATGAGCGGTTCTTC
CDR3 protein: CSVGGRAAYNERFF

J gene: TRBJ2-2
D gene: NA
clone size: NA
V gene: TRBV11-1
CDR3 DNA: TGTGCCAGCAGCTTAAAATCGAGCGGTCCCGGGACCGGGGAGCTGTTTTTT
CDR3 protein: CASSLKSSGPGTGELFF

J gene: TRBJ1-1
D gene: TRBD1
clone size: NA
V gene: TRBV29-1
CDR3 DNA: TGCAGCGTTCGACAGGGATATGCGGACACTGAAGCTTTCTTT
CDR3 protein: CSVRQGYADTEAFF

J gene: TRBJ2-1
D gene: TRBD1
clone size: NA
V gene: TRBV5-5
CDR3 DNA: TGTGCCAGCAGCCCCCGGGACAGGGCCAACAGTGAGCAGTTCTTC
CDR3 protein: CASSPRDRANSEQFF

J gene: TRBJ2-3
D gene: NA
clone size: few
V gene: TRBV4-3
CDR3 DNA: TGCGCCAGCAGCCAAGATGGGCAGAGGACAGATACGCAGTATTTT
CDR3 protein: CASSQDGQRTDTQYF